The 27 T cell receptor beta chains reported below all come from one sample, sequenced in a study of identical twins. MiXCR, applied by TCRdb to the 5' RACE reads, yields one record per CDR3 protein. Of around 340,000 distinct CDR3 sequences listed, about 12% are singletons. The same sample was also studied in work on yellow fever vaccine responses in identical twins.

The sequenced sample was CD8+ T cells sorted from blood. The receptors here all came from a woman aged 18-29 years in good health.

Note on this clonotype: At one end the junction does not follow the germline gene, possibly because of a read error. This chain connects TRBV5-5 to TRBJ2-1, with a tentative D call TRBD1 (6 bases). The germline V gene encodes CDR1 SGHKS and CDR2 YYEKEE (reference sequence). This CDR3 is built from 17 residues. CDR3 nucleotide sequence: TGTGCCTGCAGCACACGGTTCCTGGGGGCATCCTACAATGAGCAGTTCTTC. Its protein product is CACSTRFLGASYNEQFF.

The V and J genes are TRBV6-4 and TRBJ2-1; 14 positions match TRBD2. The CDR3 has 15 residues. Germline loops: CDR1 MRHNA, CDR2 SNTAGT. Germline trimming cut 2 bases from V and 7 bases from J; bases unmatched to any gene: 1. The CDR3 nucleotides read TGTGCCAGCAGTGACGGACTAGCGGGGGGAAATGAGCAGTTCTTC. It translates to CASSDGLAGGNEQFF.

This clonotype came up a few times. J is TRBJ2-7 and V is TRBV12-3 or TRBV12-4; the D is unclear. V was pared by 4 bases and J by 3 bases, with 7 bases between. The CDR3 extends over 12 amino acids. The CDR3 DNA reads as TGTGCCAGCAGTTACCAGAGCTACGAGCAGTACGTC. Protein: CASSYQSYEQYV.

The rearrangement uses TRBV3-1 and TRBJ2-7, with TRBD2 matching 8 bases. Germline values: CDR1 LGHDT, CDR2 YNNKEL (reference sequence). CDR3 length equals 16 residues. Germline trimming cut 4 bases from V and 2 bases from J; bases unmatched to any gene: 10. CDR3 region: CASSPREVATTYEQYF. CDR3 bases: TGTGCCAGCAGCCCGCGGGAGGTAGCGACCACCTACGAGCAGTACTTC.

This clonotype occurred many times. The CDR3 is CASSWTGGNQPQHF. Written as DNA, the CDR3 is TGTGCCAGCAGTTGGACAGGGGGCAATCAGCCCCAGCATTTT. The chain is built from TRBV12-3 or TRBV12-4 and TRBJ1-5; 9 bases match TRBD1. The trim removed 4 bases at V and 2 bases at J, leaving 0 bases unmatched. The CDR3 spans 14 residues.

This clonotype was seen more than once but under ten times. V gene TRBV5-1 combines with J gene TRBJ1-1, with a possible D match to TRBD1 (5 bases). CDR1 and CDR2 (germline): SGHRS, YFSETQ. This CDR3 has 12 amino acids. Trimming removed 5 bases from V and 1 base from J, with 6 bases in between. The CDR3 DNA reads TGCGCCAGCAGAGGGGAGAACACTGAAGCTTTCTTT. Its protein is CASRGENTEAFF.

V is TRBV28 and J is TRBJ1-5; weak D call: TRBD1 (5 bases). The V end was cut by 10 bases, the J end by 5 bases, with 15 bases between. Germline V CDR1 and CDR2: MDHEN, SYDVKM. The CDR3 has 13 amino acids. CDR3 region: CAIRQAGYQPQHF. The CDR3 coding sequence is TGTGCCATCAGACAAGCAGGGTATCAGCCCCAGCATTTT.

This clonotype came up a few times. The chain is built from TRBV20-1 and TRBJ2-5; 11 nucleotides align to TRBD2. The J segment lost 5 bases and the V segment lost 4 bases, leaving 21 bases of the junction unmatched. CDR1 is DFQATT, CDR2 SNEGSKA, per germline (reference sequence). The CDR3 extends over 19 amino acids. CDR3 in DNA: TGCAGTGCTACTTTGCCCAACTCGGTAGCGGGGGGGCCGGGGGAGACCCAGTACTTC. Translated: CSATLPNSVAGGPGETQYF.

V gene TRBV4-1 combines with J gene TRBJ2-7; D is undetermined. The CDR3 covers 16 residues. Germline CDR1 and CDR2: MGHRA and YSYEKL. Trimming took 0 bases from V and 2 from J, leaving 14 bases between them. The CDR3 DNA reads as TGCGCCAGCAGCCAAGATCTAAGAGGCAGACCCTACGAGCAGTACGTC. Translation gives CASSQDLRGRPYEQYV.

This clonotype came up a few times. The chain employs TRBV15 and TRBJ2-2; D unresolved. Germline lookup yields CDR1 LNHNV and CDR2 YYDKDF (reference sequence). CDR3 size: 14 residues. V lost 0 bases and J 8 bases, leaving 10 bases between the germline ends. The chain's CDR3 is CATSRDVNSGELFF. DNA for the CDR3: TGTGCCACCAGCAGAGATGTTAACAGTGGGGAGCTGTTTTTT. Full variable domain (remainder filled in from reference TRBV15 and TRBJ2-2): DAMVIQNPRYQVTQFGKPVTLSCSQTLNHNVMYWYQQKSSQAPKLLFHYYDKDFNNEADTPDNFQSRRPNTSFCFLDIRSPGLGDTAMYLCATSRDVNSGELFFGEGSRLTVL.

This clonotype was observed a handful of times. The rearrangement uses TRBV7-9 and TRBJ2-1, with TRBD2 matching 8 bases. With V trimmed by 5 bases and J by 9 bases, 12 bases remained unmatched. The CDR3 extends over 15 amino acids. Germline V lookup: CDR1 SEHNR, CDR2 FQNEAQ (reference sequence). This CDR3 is CASSQPGTSIFEQFF. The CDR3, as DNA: TGTGCCAGCAGCCAACCCGGGACTAGTATTTTTGAGCAGTTCTTC.

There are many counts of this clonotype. CDR3 in DNA: TGTGCCAGTAGAGTCAGGGGTCGAACCGGGGAGCTGTTTTTT. Translated: CASRVRGRTGELFF. The chain recombines TRBV12-3 or TRBV12-4 with TRBJ2-2; perhaps TRBD1 as D (6 bases). The CDR3 totals 14 residues. Trimming cost V 9 bases and J 5 bases, with 16 bases left between them.

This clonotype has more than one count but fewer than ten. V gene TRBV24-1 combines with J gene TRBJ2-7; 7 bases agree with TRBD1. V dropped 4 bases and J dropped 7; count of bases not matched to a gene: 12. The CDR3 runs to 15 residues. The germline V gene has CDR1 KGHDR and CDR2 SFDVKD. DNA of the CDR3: TGTGCCACCAGTGAGACCGGAGAGGGGGCTGGAGAGCAGTACTTC. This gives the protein CATSETGEGAGEQYF.

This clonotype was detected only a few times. CDR3 in amino acids: CASSYRRGEYEQYV. The CDR3 DNA reads as TGTGCCAGCAGTTATAGGCGGGGGGAATACGAGCAGTACGTC. The chain is built from TRBV6-2 or TRBV6-3 and TRBJ2-7, with 8 bases aligning to TRBD2. J was trimmed by 4 bases and V by 3 bases; bases with no gene match: 5. Germline V CDR1 and CDR2: MNHEY, SVGEGT. This CDR3 is 14 amino acids long.

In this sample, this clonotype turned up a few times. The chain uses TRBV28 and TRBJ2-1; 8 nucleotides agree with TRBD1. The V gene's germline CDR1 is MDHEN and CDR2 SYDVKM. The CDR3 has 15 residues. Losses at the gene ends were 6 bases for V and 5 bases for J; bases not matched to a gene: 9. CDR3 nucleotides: TGTGCCAGCAGCCTCCTCCGGGACAGGAACAATGAGCAGTTCTTC. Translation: CASSLLRDRNNEQFF.

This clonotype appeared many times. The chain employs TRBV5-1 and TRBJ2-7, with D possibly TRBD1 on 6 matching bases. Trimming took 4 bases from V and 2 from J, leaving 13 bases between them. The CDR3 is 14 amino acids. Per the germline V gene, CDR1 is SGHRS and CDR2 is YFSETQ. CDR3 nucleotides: TGCGCCAGCAGCCTTCGGACAGATACCTACGAGCAGTACTTC. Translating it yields CASSLRTDTYEQYF.

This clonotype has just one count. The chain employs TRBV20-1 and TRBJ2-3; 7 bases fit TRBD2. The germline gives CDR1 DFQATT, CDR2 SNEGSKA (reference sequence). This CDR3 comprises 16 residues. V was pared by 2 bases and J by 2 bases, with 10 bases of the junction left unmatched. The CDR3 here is CSARSQPLAVTDTQYF. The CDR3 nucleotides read TGCAGTGCTAGAAGCCAACCCCTAGCGGTCACAGATACGCAGTATTTT.

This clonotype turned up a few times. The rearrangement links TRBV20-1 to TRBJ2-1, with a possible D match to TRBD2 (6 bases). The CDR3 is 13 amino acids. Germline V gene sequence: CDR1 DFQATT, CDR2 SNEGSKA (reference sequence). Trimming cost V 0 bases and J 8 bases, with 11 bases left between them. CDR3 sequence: CSARDWEVDEQFF. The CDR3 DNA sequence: TGCAGTGCTAGAGATTGGGAGGTTGATGAGCAGTTCTTC.

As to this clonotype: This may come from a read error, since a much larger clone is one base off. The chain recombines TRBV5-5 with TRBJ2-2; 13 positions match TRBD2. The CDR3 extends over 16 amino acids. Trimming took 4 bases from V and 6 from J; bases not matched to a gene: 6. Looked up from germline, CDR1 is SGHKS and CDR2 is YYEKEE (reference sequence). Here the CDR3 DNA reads TGTGCCAGCAGCCATGGACTAGCGGGAGAGGCCGGGGAGCTGTTTTTT. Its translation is CASSHGLAGEAGELFF.

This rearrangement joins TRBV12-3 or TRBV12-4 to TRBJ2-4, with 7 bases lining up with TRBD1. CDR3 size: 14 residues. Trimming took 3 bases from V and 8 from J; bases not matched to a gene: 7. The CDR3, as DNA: TGTGCCAGCAGTTTTGATAGGGGGCGGGACATTCAGTACTTC. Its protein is CASSFDRGRDIQYF.

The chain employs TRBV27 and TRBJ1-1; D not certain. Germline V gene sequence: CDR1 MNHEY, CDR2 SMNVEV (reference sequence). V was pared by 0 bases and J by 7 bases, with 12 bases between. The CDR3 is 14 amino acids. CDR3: CASSLSAEYGEAFF. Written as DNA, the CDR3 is TGTGCCAGCAGTTTATCTGCTGAGTATGGTGAAGCTTTCTTT.

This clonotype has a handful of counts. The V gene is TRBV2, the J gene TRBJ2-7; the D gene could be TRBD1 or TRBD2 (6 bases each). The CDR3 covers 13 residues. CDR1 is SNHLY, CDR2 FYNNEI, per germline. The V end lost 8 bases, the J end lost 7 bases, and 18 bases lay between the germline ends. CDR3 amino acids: CASVDGGSGEQYV. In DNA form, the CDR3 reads TGTGCCAGCGTTGACGGGGGCTCGGGGGAGCAGTACGTC.

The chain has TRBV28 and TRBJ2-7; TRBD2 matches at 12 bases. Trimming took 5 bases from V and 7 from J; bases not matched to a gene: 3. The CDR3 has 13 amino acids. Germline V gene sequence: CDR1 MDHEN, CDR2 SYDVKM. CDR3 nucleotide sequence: TGTGCCAGCAGTATCGGGACTAGCGGGGAGCAGTACTTC. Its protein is CASSIGTSGEQYF. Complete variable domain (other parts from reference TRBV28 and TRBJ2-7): DVKVTQSSRYLVKRTGEKVFLECVQDMDHENMFWYRQDPGLGLRLIYFSYDVKMKEKGDIPEGYSVSREKKERFSLILESASTNQTSMYLCASSIGTSGEQYFGPGTRLTVT.

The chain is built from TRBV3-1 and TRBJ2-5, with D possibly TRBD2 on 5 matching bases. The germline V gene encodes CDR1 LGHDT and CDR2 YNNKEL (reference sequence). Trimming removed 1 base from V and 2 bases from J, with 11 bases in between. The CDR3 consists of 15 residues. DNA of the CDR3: TGTGCCAGCAGCCAAGTTCTTAGCGAGCAAGAGACCCAGTACTTC. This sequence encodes CASSQVLSEQETQYF.

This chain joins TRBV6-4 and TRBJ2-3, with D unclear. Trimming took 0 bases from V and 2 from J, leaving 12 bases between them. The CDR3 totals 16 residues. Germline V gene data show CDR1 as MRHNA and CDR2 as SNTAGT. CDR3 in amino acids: CASSDSGDIHTDTQYF. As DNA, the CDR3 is TGTGCCAGCAGTGACTCCGGCGATATCCACACAGATACGCAGTATTTT.

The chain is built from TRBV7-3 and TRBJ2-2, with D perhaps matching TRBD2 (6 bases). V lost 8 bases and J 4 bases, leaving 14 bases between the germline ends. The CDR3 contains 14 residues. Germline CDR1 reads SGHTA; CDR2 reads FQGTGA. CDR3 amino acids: CASSPGVGTGELFF. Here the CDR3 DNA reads TGTGCCAGCTCACCGGGGGTTGGCACCGGGGAGCTGTTTTTT.

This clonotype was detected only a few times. The chain's CDR3 is CASTQGGAREQYV. CDR3 sequence (DNA): TGTGCCAGCACCCAGGGGGGGGCTCGGGAGCAGTACGTC. The rearrangement joins TRBV2 to TRBJ2-7; the D gene could be TRBD1 or TRBD2 (7 bases each). Looked up from germline, CDR1 is SNHLY and CDR2 is FYNNEI. The V end was cut by 7 bases, the J end by 7 bases, with 17 bases between. The CDR3 spans 13 residues.